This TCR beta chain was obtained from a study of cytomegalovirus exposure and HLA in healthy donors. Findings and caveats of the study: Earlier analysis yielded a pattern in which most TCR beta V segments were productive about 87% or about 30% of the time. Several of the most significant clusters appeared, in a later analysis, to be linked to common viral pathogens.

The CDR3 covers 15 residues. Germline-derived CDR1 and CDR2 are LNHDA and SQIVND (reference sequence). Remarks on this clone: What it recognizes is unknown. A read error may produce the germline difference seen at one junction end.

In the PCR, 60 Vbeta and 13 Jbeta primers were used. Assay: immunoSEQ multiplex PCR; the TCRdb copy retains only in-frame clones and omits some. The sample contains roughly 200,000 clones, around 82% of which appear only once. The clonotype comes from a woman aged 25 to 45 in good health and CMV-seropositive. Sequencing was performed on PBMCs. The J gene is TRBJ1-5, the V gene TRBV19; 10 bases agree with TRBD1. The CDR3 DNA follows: TGTGCCAGTAGCATAGGACAGGGGGTACGTCAGCCCCAGCATTTT. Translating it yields CASSIGQGVRQPQHF.